The 15 T cell receptor beta chains below all came from one sample that was sequenced in a study of blood T cells in healthy people across ages. Next came a second PCR, run for about 7 to 12 cycles, which used a sample-barcoded 5' primer along with a J-beta primer mix. Using its own MiXCR run on the 5' RACE reads, TCRdb lists one record per CDR3 protein. The table lists 1,800,000 or so distinct CDR3 sequences, 30% to 40% of them singletons. The sequencing input was blood. The receptors shown here come from a human donor in good health.

The chain uses TRBV12-3 or TRBV12-4 and TRBJ2-7, with 12 bases that match TRBD2. CDR3 size: 14 residues. J was trimmed by 7 bases and V by 3 bases; bases with no gene match: 4. The CDR3 DNA reads TGTGCCAGCAGTTTGACTAGCGGGGGTGGGGAGCAGTACTTC. Residues: CASSLTSGGGEQYF.

V gene TRBV14 combines with J gene TRBJ2-7; 11 bases agree with TRBD2. V shed 4 bases and J 6 bases; nucleotides not matched to a gene: 5. Germline lookup yields CDR1 SGHDN and CDR2 FVKESK. The CDR3 covers 14 residues. CDR3 sequence reads: CASSLAGGSFEQYF. The CDR3 nucleotides read TGTGCCAGCAGCCTAGCGGGGGGGAGCTTCGAGCAGTACTTC.

V is TRBV12-3 or TRBV12-4 and J is TRBJ2-1; D call uncertain. This CDR3 is built from 13 residues. With 5 bases removed from V and 9 bases from J, the gap between germline ends came to 14 bases. CDR3 sequence reads: CASSPSVFGEQFF. CDR3 in DNA: TGTGCCAGCAGTCCCTCTGTGTTTGGTGAGCAGTTCTTC.

The V and J genes are TRBV4-3 and TRBJ2-5; no firm D call. From germline, CDR1 is LGHNA and CDR2 YSLEER. This CDR3 contains 14 residues. The V and J ends lost 0 bases and 9 bases respectively, with 14 bases between them. The CDR3, as DNA: TGCGCCAGCAGCCAAGACGGCCTTTTCGCTCCCCAGTACTTC. Its protein is CASSQDGLFAPQYF.

The chain employs TRBV28 and TRBJ2-7, with a possible D match to TRBD1 (6 bases). The ends were cut back, 3 bases at V and 2 bases at J, with 17 bases in the middle. CDR1 and CDR2 from the germline V gene are MDHEN and SYDVKM. The CDR3 sequence is 16 residues long. The CDR3 DNA reads as TGTGCCAGCAGTTTCCACCTGACAGGATCAACCTACGAGCAGTACTTC. Translated: CASSFHLTGSTYEQYF. Using reference TRBV28 and TRBJ2-7 for the parts outside the CDR3, the full variable domain is DVKVTQSSRYLVKRTGEKVFLECVQDMDHENMFWYRQDPGLGLRLIYFSYDVKMKEKGDIPEGYSVSREKKERFSLILESASTNQTSMYLCASSFHLTGSTYEQYFGPGTRLTVT.

Concerning this clonotype: A junction boundary mismatches the germline segment, possibly from a read error. This sequence joins TRBV7-2 and TRBJ2-4; 11 bases map to TRBD2. CDR1 and CDR2 from the germline V gene are SGHTA and FQGNSA. This CDR3 is built from 15 residues. CDR3 sequence (DNA): TGTGCCCGCAGCCTCGGGCCTAGCGGGGGGCTTTTGCAGTACTTC. Its protein product is CARSLGPSGGLLQYF.

This clonotype was counted ten times or more. Germline and junction disagree at one end, which may indicate a read error. The CDR3 DNA sequence: TGTGCCAGCAGTTTAGGAGAGAGCTACGAGCAGTACTTC. Translating it yields CASSLGESYEQYF. The chain employs TRBV7-9 and TRBJ2-7; no clear D gene. CDR3 length: 13 residues. The V gene's germline CDR1 is SEHNR and CDR2 FQNEAQ (reference sequence).

The chain recombines TRBV20-1 with TRBJ1-2; D gene unclear. This CDR3 is built from 14 residues. The V and J ends lost 1 base and 3 bases respectively, with 12 bases between them. Germline V gives CDR1 DFQATT, CDR2 SNEGSKA (reference sequence). The chain's CDR3 is CSARAKAQDYGYTF. In DNA, the CDR3 is TGCAGTGCTAGAGCCAAGGCCCAGGACTATGGCTACACCTTC.

This clonotype was seen a few times. This sequence joins TRBV7-2 and TRBJ2-7; a possible D gene is TRBD1 (6 bases). The V gene lost 1 base and the J gene lost 7 bases, with 23 bases spanning the gap. Germline V gene sequence: CDR1 SGHTA, CDR2 FQGNSA. CDR3 length: 17 residues. DNA for the CDR3: TGTGCCAGCAGCTTAGTCCCTTCCGGGACACGGCAAGGGGAGCAGTACTTC. The encoded protein is CASSLVPSGTRQGEQYF.

The chain employs TRBV2 and TRBJ2-4; D might be TRBD2 (5 bases). The assigned J gene may be wrong: the sequence end matches TRBJ2-7 better. This CDR3 is 15 amino acids long. Germline-derived CDR1 and CDR2 are SNHLY and FYNNEI. The CDR3 nucleotides are TGTGCCAGCAGTGAACTGGGAGCACAGTCCTACGAGCAGTACTTC. This gives the protein CASSELGAQSYEQYF.

V and J are TRBV29-1 and TRBJ1-4; 7 nucleotides align to TRBD1. Germline CDR1 SQVTM, CDR2 ANQGSEA. The CDR3 is made up of 14 amino acids. After removal of 7 bases from V and 8 bases from J, the junction contained 13 bases not matched to a gene. CDR3 residues: CSAGETGMMEKLFF. The CDR3 DNA is TGCAGCGCTGGAGAGACAGGGATGATGGAAAAACTGTTTTTT.

This clonotype was counted once. V gene TRBV7-3 combines with J gene TRBJ2-6; D is ambiguous. The germline V gene encodes CDR1 SGHTA and CDR2 FQGTGA. Trimming cost V 9 bases and J 0 bases, with 6 bases left between them. The CDR3 is 13 amino acids. CDR3 bases: TGTGCCAGAACAGACTCTGGGGCCAACGTCCTGACTTTC. This translates into CARTDSGANVLTF.

The chain joins TRBV18 to TRBJ2-3; TRBD1 is a possible D gene (6 bases). V gave up 3 bases and J gave up 5 bases, with 24 bases separating them. Germline loops: CDR1 KGHSH, CDR2 LQKENI. CDR3 length: 18 residues. Written as DNA, the CDR3 is TGTGCCAGCTCACCCGTTAGAACAGGGTTACGGTTCAGAGATACGCAGTATTTT. Encoded protein: CASSPVRTGLRFRDTQYF. Combining the CDR3 with reference TRBV18 and TRBJ2-3 gives the whole variable domain NAGVMQNPRHLVRRRGQEARLRCSPMKGHSHVYWYRQLPEEGLKFMVYLQKENIIDESGMPKERFSAEFPKEGPSILRIQQVVRGDSAAYFCASSPVRTGLRFRDTQYFGPGTRLTVL.

This clonotype was found a few times. CDR3 coding DNA: TGTGCCACCAGTGACCCCGGACAGGGCATCATCGAGCAGTACTTC. Its protein product is CATSDPGQGIIEQYF. The genes are TRBV24-1 and TRBJ2-7; 8 bases fit TRBD1. Per germline, CDR1 KGHDR and CDR2 SFDVKD. The length of the CDR3 is 15 residues. The V segment lost 4 bases and the J segment 6 bases; nucleotides outside the gene matches: 10.

The rearrangement links TRBV20-1 to TRBJ1-5; a weak D match, TRBD1 (6 bases). The CDR3 runs to 16 residues. Germline V gene lookup returns CDR1 DFQATT and CDR2 SNEGSKA (reference sequence). Trimming removed 2 bases at V and 9 bases at J, with 23 bases between. CDR3 residues: CSARHPLGGGGRPQHF. As DNA, the CDR3 is TGCAGTGCTAGACACCCGTTAGGGGGTGGTGGTCGGCCCCAGCATTTT.